A selection of T cell receptor beta chains follows, all from one sample in a study of response to subunit inactivated influenza vaccine. TCRdb recomputed calls from the RT-PCR reads with MiXCR, one row per CDR3 protein. The sample has just under 250,000 distinct CDR3 sequences, roughly an eighth seen once; the top ten hold roughly 7.7%. The source material was non-naive T cells sorted from PBMCs, sampled around 15 days before vaccination. The source of these receptors is a man aged 45-60 years who received an inactivated influenza vaccine. The CDR3 runs from the conserved cysteine through the conserved F or W. Each record gives: D gene, clone size, V gene, J gene, CDR3 protein, CDR3 DNA. D genes are given only for firm matches. Clone size is given for some rows only: seen once, a few or many times, or a class if the clone is expanded.

>TRBD2|many|TRBV5-1|TRBJ2-7
CASSIGLAGGYYEQYF
TGCGCCAGCAGCATAGGACTAGCGGGAGGCTACTACGAGCAGTACTTC
>NA|few|TRBV7-6|TRBJ1-4
CASSIGGRGEKLFF
TGTGCCAGCAGCATCGGGGGCCGCGGTGAAAAACTGTTTTTT
>NA|many|TRBV20-1|TRBJ2-3
CSARDGASGTDTQYF
TGCAGTGCTAGAGATGGTGCTAGCGGCACAGATACGCAGTATTTT
>TRBD1|few|TRBV24-1|TRBJ2-5
CATSDTQGAGETQYF
TGTGCCACCAGTGATACACAGGGGGCTGGGGAGACCCAGTACTTC
>NA|NA|TRBV20-1|TRBJ1-2
CSAQDNNYGYTF
TGCAGTGCCCAGGACAACAACTATGGCTACACCTTC
>NA|NA|TRBV5-6|TRBJ1-2
CASSLGQDPYGYTF
TGTGCCAGCAGCTTGGGACAGGACCCCTATGGCTACACCTTC
>TRBD2|few|TRBV27|TRBJ2-2
CASSPLAGVSTGELFF
TGTGCCAGCAGCCCCTTAGCGGGAGTATCCACCGGGGAGCTGTTTTTT
>NA|NA|TRBV6-1|TRBJ1-5
CASNAQEVGNQPQHF
TGTGCCAGCAACGCCCAGGAGGTGGGCAATCAGCCCCAGCATTTT
>TRBD1|few|TRBV19|TRBJ1-1
CASRDRGLSLTNTEAFF
TGTGCCAGTAGGGACAGGGGGCTGTCTCTTACGAACACTGAAGCTTTCTTT
>NA|NA|TRBV6-2/TRBV6-3|TRBJ2-7
CASSPNDGRSAYEQYF
TGTGCCAGCAGTCCCAACGACGGCAGGTCAGCCTACGAGCAGTACTTC
>NA|NA|TRBV29-1|TRBJ2-1
CSAAETDSSYNEQFF
TGCAGCGCGGCCGAGACCGATAGCTCCTACAATGAGCAGTTCTTC
>NA|NA|TRBV4-3|TRBJ2-6
CASSQRTSGANVLTF
TGCGCCAGCAGCCAAAGGACCTCTGGGGCCAACGTCCTGACTTTC
>NA|many|TRBV28|TRBJ2-1
CASRTFNSYNEQFF
TGTGCCAGCAGGACATTCAACTCCTACAATGAGCAGTTCTTC
>TRBD1|NA|TRBV6-2/TRBV6-3|TRBJ1-1
CASSPQGDTEAFF
TGTGCCAGCAGTCCACAGGGGGACACTGAAGCTTTCTTT
>NA|NA|TRBV20-1|TRBJ2-7
CSASLRDGEQYF
TGCAGTGCCAGCCTCAGGGATGGCGAGCAGTACTTC
>NA|many|TRBV9|TRBJ1-3
CASSVGGRGSGNTIYF
TGTGCCAGCAGCGTAGGTGGAAGGGGCTCTGGAAACACCATATATTTT
>NA|many|TRBV3-1|TRBJ1-4
CASSQGREKLFF
TGTGCCAGCAGCCAGGGGCGAGAAAAACTGTTTTTT
>TRBD1|few|TRBV6-5|TRBJ2-7
CASSYAILQGSPYEQYF
TGTGCCAGCAGTTACGCTATTTTACAGGGGAGCCCCTACGAGCAGTACTTC
>NA|many|TRBV2|TRBJ2-7
CASSESSWGEQYF
TGTGCCAGCAGTGAAAGCAGTTGGGGCGAGCAGTACTTC
>NA|few|TRBV3-1|TRBJ2-5
CASSTSETQYF
TGTGCCAGCAGCACCTCAGAGACCCAGTACTTC
>TRBD1|few|TRBV5-1|TRBJ2-5
CASSLAPGQEETQYF
TGCGCCAGCAGCTTGGCCCCGGGACAGGAAGAGACCCAGTACTTC
>NA|few|TRBV27|TRBJ1-5
CASSHGPSQPQHF
TGTGCCAGCAGCCACGGCCCTAGTCAGCCCCAGCATTTT
>NA|many|TRBV6-5|TRBJ2-6
CASSYARAGANVLTF
TGTGCCAGCAGTTACGCCAGGGCTGGGGCCAACGTCCTGACTTTC
>TRBD1|few|TRBV12-3/TRBV12-4|TRBJ2-4
CASSLGGQGRNIQYF
TGTGCCAGCAGTTTAGGTGGACAGGGAAGGAACATTCAGTACTTC
>NA|NA|TRBV20-1|TRBJ2-3
CSARDSQMAGRLSYTDTQYF
TGCAGTGCCAGAGATTCCCAAATGGCAGGGAGGCTCTCTTACACAGATACGCAGTATTTT
>NA|few|TRBV5-8|TRBJ2-1
CASSLGQVPYNEQFF
TGTGCCAGCAGCTTGGGACAAGTCCCTTACAATGAGCAGTTCTTC
>TRBD1|NA|TRBV7-9|TRBJ1-1
CASSFTGTGYAFF
TGTGCCAGCAGCTTCACCGGGACAGGTTACGCTTTCTTT
>TRBD2|NA|TRBV20-1|TRBJ2-3
CSARARDYLGTDTQYF
TGCAGTGCTAGAGCTAGGGACTACTTAGGCACAGATACGCAGTATTTT
>NA|medium-sized|TRBV24-1|TRBJ2-5
CATSDIAGADGETQYF
TGTGCCACCAGTGATATAGCCGGGGCCGACGGGGAGACCCAGTACTTC
>TRBD2|NA|TRBV7-6|TRBJ2-3
CASSLAYSGRADTQYF
TGTGCCAGCAGCTTAGCCTATAGCGGGAGGGCAGATACGCAGTATTTT
>NA|few|TRBV7-9|TRBJ2-6
CASSTHSGANVLTF
TGTGCCAGCAGCACACACTCTGGGGCCAACGTCCTGACTTTC
>TRBD1|once|TRBV24-1|TRBJ2-7
CATSDPGAGGEIYEEYF
TGTGCCACCAGTGATCCCGGCGCAGGGGGCGAAATCTACGAGGAGTACTTC
>NA|many|TRBV3-1|TRBJ2-2
CASSQTRTSTATGELFF
TGTGCCAGCAGCCAAACCCGTACTAGCACGGCCACCGGGGAGCTGTTTTTT
>NA|NA|TRBV7-2|TRBJ2-3
CASSRGGAGVSTDTQYF
TGTGCCAGCAGCAGAGGGGGGGCGGGAGTTAGCACAGATACGCAGTATTTT
>TRBD1|many|TRBV5-1|TRBJ1-1
CASSLAWTGGTEAFF
TGCGCCAGCAGCTTGGCCTGGACAGGGGGCACTGAAGCTTTCTTT
>NA|NA|TRBV11-2|TRBJ2-7
CASSLDFRNEQYF
TGTGCCAGCAGCTTAGATTTTAGGAACGAGCAGTACTTC
>NA|NA|TRBV6-1|TRBJ1-1
CASIPLGGGTEAFF
TGTGCCAGCATCCCCCTGGGGGGTGGGACTGAAGCTTTCTTT
>NA|NA|TRBV12-3/TRBV12-4|TRBJ1-4
CASRGGAGVVEKLFF
TGTGCCAGCAGGGGAGGGGCGGGGGTGGTTGAAAAACTGTTTTTT
>TRBD2|NA|TRBV27|TRBJ2-1
CASSSRSSGRWNEQFF
TGTGCCAGCAGTTCCCGTTCTAGCGGGAGGTGGAATGAGCAGTTCTTC
>NA|NA|TRBV20-1|TRBJ1-5
CSAKQANSNQPQHF
TGCAGTGCTAAACAGGCAAATAGCAATCAGCCCCAGCATTTT
>NA|many|TRBV5-1|TRBJ1-2
CASSPWGASQHTYGYTF
TGCGCCAGCAGCCCCTGGGGTGCCAGCCAACACACCTATGGCTACACCTTC
>NA|few|TRBV20-1|TRBJ2-1
CSARRQVINNEQFF
TGCAGTGCTAGACGACAGGTAATTAACAATGAGCAGTTCTTC
>NA|few|TRBV7-9|TRBJ2-7
CASSDLSGRNYEQYF
TGTGCCAGCAGCGACTTGAGCGGGCGAAACTACGAGCAGTACTTC
>TRBD2|NA|TRBV20-1|TRBJ2-5
CSARDVTSGQETQYF
TGCAGTGCTAGAGATGTGACTAGCGGTCAAGAGACCCAGTACTTC
>TRBD1|many|TRBV12-3/TRBV12-4|TRBJ2-7
CASSLPSGTGNKQYF
TGTGCCAGCAGTCTCCCTTCCGGGACAGGGAACAAGCAGTACTTC
>TRBD1|few|TRBV5-1|TRBJ2-2
CASSPSGTDSNTGELFF
TGCGCCAGCAGCCCTTCCGGGACAGACTCGAACACCGGGGAGCTGTTTTTT
>NA|NA|TRBV20-1|TRBJ2-1
CSAEGNGEQFF
TGCAGTGCGGAGGGTAATGGTGAGCAGTTCTTC
>NA|few|TRBV24-1|TRBJ2-7
CATSRGGREQYF
TGTGCCACCAGTCGGGGAGGTCGCGAGCAGTACTTC
>TRBD2|few|TRBV19|TRBJ2-3
CATPFPWTSGVQDTQYF
TGTGCCACCCCCTTTCCCTGGACTAGCGGGGTCCAAGATACGCAGTATTTT
>NA|few|TRBV10-2|TRBJ1-3
CASSESRANTIYF
TGCGCCAGCAGTGAATCCAGGGCAAACACCATATATTTT
>NA|NA|TRBV29-1|TRBJ1-1
CSVESVGATEAFF
TGCAGCGTTGAATCTGTCGGAGCCACTGAAGCTTTCTTT
>NA|few|TRBV4-1|TRBJ2-3
CASSRIMPGADTQYF
TGCGCCAGCAGCCGGATAATGCCAGGTGCAGATACGCAGTATTTT
>NA|many|TRBV10-3|TRBJ1-4
CAISYDGKNEKLFF
TGTGCCATCAGTTATGACGGAAAAAATGAAAAACTGTTTTTT